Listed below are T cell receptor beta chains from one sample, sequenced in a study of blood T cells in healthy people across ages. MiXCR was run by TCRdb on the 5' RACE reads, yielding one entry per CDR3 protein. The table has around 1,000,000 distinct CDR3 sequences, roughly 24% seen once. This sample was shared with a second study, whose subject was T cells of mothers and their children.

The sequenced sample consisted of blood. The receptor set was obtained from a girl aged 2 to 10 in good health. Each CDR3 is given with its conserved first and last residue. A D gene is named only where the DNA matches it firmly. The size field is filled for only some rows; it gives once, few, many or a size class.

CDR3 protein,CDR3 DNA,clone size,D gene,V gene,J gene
CASSPTGAASYEQYF,TGTGCCAGCAGTCCTACCGGGGCAGCCTCCTACGAGCAGTACTTC,few,-,TRBV7-2,TRBJ2-7
CASRDSPNYGYTF,TGTGCCAGCAGGGACAGCCCTAACTATGGCTACACCTTC,-,-,TRBV3-1,TRBJ1-2
CSAGTSYEQYF,TGCAGTGCCGGGACTTCCTACGAGCAGTACTTC,many,-,TRBV20-1,TRBJ2-7
CASSQYRKAEQFF,TGTGCCAGCAGCCAATATAGGAAGGCTGAGCAGTTCTTC,few,-,TRBV14,TRBJ2-1
CATSQVNTEAFF,TGTGCCACCAGTCAAGTGAACACTGAAGCTTTCTTT,-,-,TRBV15,TRBJ1-1
CSVHRVSNTEAFF,TGCAGCGTGCACCGGGTCTCGAACACTGAAGCTTTCTTT,-,-,TRBV29-1,TRBJ1-1
CSAYRIFRVSEIYEQYF,TGCAGTGCCTATCGAATCTTCCGGGTCTCAGAAATCTACGAGCAGTACTTC,-,-,TRBV20-1,TRBJ2-7
CASSHESGGAYNEQFF,TGTGCCAGCAGCCATGAGAGCGGGGGGGCCTACAATGAGCAGTTCTTC,once,TRBD2,TRBV3-1,TRBJ2-1
CASSQGSGAPYEQYF,TGCGCCAGCAGCCAGGGGTCGGGGGCCCCCTACGAGCAGTACTTC,few,-,TRBV4-3,TRBJ2-7
CAGGGSSGANVLTF,TGTGCCGGAGGGGGGAGCTCTGGGGCCAACGTCCTGACTTTC,few,-,TRBV6-2/TRBV6-3,TRBJ2-6
CSASTYSNEKLFF,TGCAGTGCTAGCACTTACTCTAATGAAAAACTGTTTTTT,once,-,TRBV20-1,TRBJ1-4
CASSQTAGSQNIQYF,TGCGCCAGCAGCCAGACTGCCGGTTCCCAAAACATTCAGTACTTC,-,-,TRBV4-1,TRBJ2-4
CASSLDRGPGYTF,TGTGCCAGCAGCCTGGACAGGGGGCCTGGCTACACCTTC,few,TRBD1,TRBV12-3/TRBV12-4,TRBJ1-2
CASSPTVQGEQFF,TGTGCCAGCAGCCCCACGGTGCAGGGCGAGCAGTTCTTC,-,-,TRBV6-6,TRBJ2-1
CASSLVVVATNEKLFF,TGTGCCAGCAGCTTAGTGGTGGTTGCGACTAATGAAAAACTGTTTTTT,few,-,TRBV7-9,TRBJ1-4
CASSQDPKNQETQYF,TGTGCCAGCAGCCAAGACCCCAAAAACCAAGAGACCCAGTACTTC,few,-,TRBV3-1,TRBJ2-5
CSAMDRGEETQYF,TGCAGTGCTATGGACAGGGGCGAAGAGACCCAGTACTTC,-,TRBD1,TRBV20-1,TRBJ2-5
CASSLGTSYVGELFF,TGTGCCAGCAGTTTGGGGACTTCCTATGTCGGGGAGCTGTTTTTT,-,-,TRBV12-3/TRBV12-4,TRBJ2-2
CASSLLKTSTDTQYF,TGTGCCAGCAGTCTCCTAAAAACTAGCACAGATACGCAGTATTTT,few,-,TRBV12-3/TRBV12-4,TRBJ2-3
CASSQDPPGGLAGETQYF,TGCGCCAGCAGCCAAGACCCTCCCGGCGGACTAGCGGGAGAGACCCAGTACTTC,few,TRBD2,TRBV4-1,TRBJ2-5
CASSSAPGQGALEAFF,TGTGCCAGCAGTTCAGCTCCGGGACAGGGCGCTCTCGAAGCTTTCTTT,few,TRBD1,TRBV2,TRBJ1-1
CASAIAGTGFYEQYF,TGTGCCAGCGCCATTGCCGGGACAGGGTTCTACGAGCAGTACTTC,-,TRBD1,TRBV14,TRBJ2-7
CASITEGDRTPEQFF,TGTGCCAGCATTACCGAGGGGGACAGGACCCCTGAGCAGTTCTTC,few,TRBD1,TRBV2,TRBJ2-1
CSVEVRGPNTEAFF,TGCAGCGTTGAAGTCAGGGGCCCGAACACTGAAGCTTTCTTT,few,-,TRBV29-1,TRBJ1-1
CASSESQEYEKLFF,TGTGCCAGCAGTGAATCCCAGGAATATGAAAAACTGTTTTTT,once,-,TRBV25-1,TRBJ1-4
CASSTGSGYTF,TGTGCCAGTAGTACCGGGTCCGGCTACACCTTC,-,-,TRBV19,TRBJ1-2
CASSGTSGVNEQFF,TGTGCCAGCAGTGGTACAAGCGGGGTCAATGAGCAGTTCTTC,-,TRBD2,TRBV6-2/TRBV6-3,TRBJ2-1
CSVVQMETQYF,TGCAGCGTTGTTCAGATGGAGACCCAGTACTTC,few,-,TRBV29-1,TRBJ2-5
CASSFLVSEGYTF,TGTGCCAGCAGCTTTTTGGTTTCAGAGGGCTACACCTTC,few,-,TRBV5-6,TRBJ1-2
CSARDRGLTDTQYF,TGCAGTGCTAGAGATCGGGGGTTAACAGATACGCAGTATTTT,few,-,TRBV20-1,TRBJ2-3
CASSGHFTRQTLSYEQYF,TGCGCCAGCAGCGGCCACTTCACTAGACAGACCCTCTCCTACGAGCAGTACTTC,-,-,TRBV4-1,TRBJ2-7
CSAGLQRPPYEQYF,TGCAGCGCTGGGTTACAACGCCCCCCCTACGAGCAGTACTTC,few,-,TRBV29-1,TRBJ2-7